Here is one T cell receptor (beta chain) with its context. The sample is drawn from a study of control samples from healthy donors and cancer patients. Some clones are missing from TCRdb's copy, which holds only in-frame ones; the method was immunoSEQ multiplex PCR. The repertoire holds some 200,000 clones, over 90% seen once, with more than 1.3% in the top ten. Germline lookup yields CDR1 MDHEN and CDR2 SYDVKM. The length of the CDR3 is 15 residues. V shed 7 bases, J shed 5 bases, and the junction held 8 bases outside the gene matches. This TCR came from a man between 50 and 59 years old in good health. The sequenced sample consisted of blood. V gene TRBV28 combines with J gene TRBJ2-1; 10 bases map to TRBD2. DNA for the CDR3: TGTGCCAGCATCCCCAGCGGGGGGGAAAACAATGAGCAGTTCTTC. The encoded protein is CASIPSGGENNEQFF. Full variable domain (outside the CDR3, taken from reference TRBV28 and TRBJ2-1): DVKVTQSSRYLVKRTGEKVFLECVQDMDHENMFWYRQDPGLGLRLIYFSYDVKMKEKGDIPEGYSVSREKKERFSLILESASTNQTSMYLCASIPSGGENNEQFFGPGTRLTVL.